These T cell receptor beta chains were read from a single sample in a study of T cells after yellow fever vaccination. TCRdb used MiXCR to reprocess the 5' RACE reads, holding one entry per CDR3 protein. The sample includes about 260,000 distinct CDR3 sequences, over 10% of them seen just once. The source was CD4+ T cells sorted from PBMCs, collected 45 days after the yellow fever booster vaccination. The receptor source for this set is a man aged 25-45 years who received the YFV17D yellow fever vaccine. CDR3s include the opening cysteine and the closing phenylalanine or tryptophan. A D gene is named only where the DNA matches it firmly. Rows may omit the clone size; those that give it use once, few, many or a size class.

abundance: many
v_gene: TRBV7-2
j_gene: TRBJ2-5
len: 14
d_gene: TRBD2
CDR3nt: TGTGCCAGCTCTCGCGACGGGAGGGTAGAGACCCAGTACTTC
CDR3aa: CASSRDGRVETQYF

abundance: many
v_gene: TRBV3-1
j_gene: TRBJ2-3
len: 15
d_gene: .
CDR3nt: TGTGCCAGCAGCCAAGAAATGTCAGTAAGGGATACGCAGTATTTT
CDR3aa: CASSQEMSVRDTQYF

abundance: .
v_gene: TRBV28
j_gene: TRBJ2-2
len: 14
d_gene: .
CDR3nt: TGTGCCAGCAGTTTAGGAAGGACGACCGGGGAGCTGTTTTTT
CDR3aa: CASSLGRTTGELFF

abundance: .
v_gene: TRBV5-4
j_gene: TRBJ2-1
len: 13
d_gene: .
CDR3nt: TGTGCCAGCAGCTGGTCATCAAGGGATGAGCAGTTCTTC
CDR3aa: CASSWSSRDEQFF

abundance: few
v_gene: TRBV20-1
j_gene: TRBJ2-1
len: 15
d_gene: TRBD2
CDR3nt: TGCAGTGCTAGTCAGACGGGACTAGCGGGAGGAGAGCAGTTCTTC
CDR3aa: CSASQTGLAGGEQFF

abundance: .
v_gene: TRBV6-5
j_gene: TRBJ2-6
len: 17
d_gene: TRBD1
CDR3nt: TGTGCCAGCAGTTCCATGGACAGGGCGTCTGGGGCCAACGTCCTGACTTTC
CDR3aa: CASSSMDRASGANVLTF

abundance: .
v_gene: TRBV5-1
j_gene: TRBJ2-7
len: 15
d_gene: .
CDR3nt: TGCGCCAGCAGCTTGGAGGCTGGGGGGCCCCGCGAGCAGTACTTC
CDR3aa: CASSLEAGGPREQYF

abundance: few
v_gene: TRBV7-9
j_gene: TRBJ1-1
len: 11
d_gene: .
CDR3nt: TGTGCCAGCAGCTGGGAGGATGTAGCTTTCTTT
CDR3aa: CASSWEDVAFF

abundance: .
v_gene: TRBV7-6
j_gene: TRBJ2-3
len: 15
d_gene: .
CDR3nt: TGTGCCAGCAGCTTAGCGTTCACTAGCACAGATACGCAGTATTTT
CDR3aa: CASSLAFTSTDTQYF

abundance: .
v_gene: TRBV14
j_gene: TRBJ2-1
len: 13
d_gene: .
CDR3nt: TGTGCCAGCAGCCCGGGGCCCCGTGGTGAGCAGTTCTTC
CDR3aa: CASSPGPRGEQFF

abundance: .
v_gene: TRBV9
j_gene: TRBJ2-1
len: 16
d_gene: .
CDR3nt: TGTGCCAGCAGCGTCCTCGGAGGGCCTAGTACCAATGAGCAGTTCTTC
CDR3aa: CASSVLGGPSTNEQFF

abundance: many
v_gene: TRBV20-1
j_gene: TRBJ2-1
len: 14
d_gene: TRBD1
CDR3nt: TGCAGTGCCCTCCGGGACAGCACCTACAATGAGCAGTTCTTC
CDR3aa: CSALRDSTYNEQFF

abundance: .
v_gene: TRBV9
j_gene: TRBJ2-1
len: 14
d_gene: TRBD1
CDR3nt: TGTGCCAGCAATTCAAGGGGGCAATCCGATGAGCAGTTCTTC
CDR3aa: CASNSRGQSDEQFF

abundance: .
v_gene: TRBV6-4
j_gene: TRBJ2-2
len: 15
d_gene: .
CDR3nt: TGTGCCAGCAGCAAAAACACCGGGAACACCGGGGAGCTGTTTTTT
CDR3aa: CASSKNTGNTGELFF

abundance: .
v_gene: TRBV6-1
j_gene: TRBJ2-2
len: 14
d_gene: TRBD2
CDR3nt: TGTGCCAGCAGCCCTAGCGGGAGGTCCGGGGAGCTGTTTTTT
CDR3aa: CASSPSGRSGELFF

abundance: few
v_gene: TRBV5-6
j_gene: TRBJ1-6
len: 13
d_gene: .
CDR3nt: TGTGCCAGCAGCTTTTTGGCGGTCGAACCCCTCCACTTT
CDR3aa: CASSFLAVEPLHF

abundance: .
v_gene: TRBV20-1
j_gene: TRBJ2-1
len: 14
d_gene: TRBD2
CDR3nt: TGCAGTGCTAGTGTGACTAGCGGGAATAATGAGCAGTTCTTC
CDR3aa: CSASVTSGNNEQFF

abundance: once
v_gene: TRBV15
j_gene: TRBJ2-5
len: 17
d_gene: .
CDR3nt: TGTGCCACCAGCAGAGATAAGACGGCGAAAGGGGGGGAGACCCAGTACTTC
CDR3aa: CATSRDKTAKGGETQYF

abundance: .
v_gene: TRBV2
j_gene: TRBJ1-4
len: 13
d_gene: .
CDR3nt: TGTGCCAGCACAAGCCCAACTAATGAAAAACTGTTTTTT
CDR3aa: CASTSPTNEKLFF

abundance: few
v_gene: TRBV5-1
j_gene: TRBJ2-2
len: 17
d_gene: TRBD2
CDR3nt: TGCGCCAGCAGCTCGGGACTAGCGGGAGTTTATACCGGGGAGCTGTTTTTT
CDR3aa: CASSSGLAGVYTGELFF

abundance: many
v_gene: TRBV5-4
j_gene: TRBJ2-1
len: 15
d_gene: TRBD2
CDR3nt: TGTGCCAGCAGCGTTCCTAGCGGGAGGATCAATGAGCAGTTCTTC
CDR3aa: CASSVPSGRINEQFF

abundance: few
v_gene: TRBV7-2
j_gene: TRBJ2-1
len: 15
d_gene: TRBD2
CDR3nt: TGTGCCAGCAGCCCGAGACTAGCGGTATACAATGAGCAGTTCTTC
CDR3aa: CASSPRLAVYNEQFF

abundance: .
v_gene: TRBV5-1
j_gene: TRBJ2-1
len: 15
d_gene: .
CDR3nt: TGCGCCAGCAGCCCAGACGGACTTATCTACAATGAGCAGTTCTTC
CDR3aa: CASSPDGLIYNEQFF

abundance: few
v_gene: TRBV12-3/TRBV12-4
j_gene: TRBJ2-1
len: 13
d_gene: TRBD1
CDR3nt: TGTGCCAGCAGTGTCAGCAGGGGGCAGGAGCAGTTCTTC
CDR3aa: CASSVSRGQEQFF

abundance: .
v_gene: TRBV7-9
j_gene: TRBJ2-7
len: 16
d_gene: TRBD2
CDR3nt: TGTGCCAGCAGCTTAGGGGCGGGAGGCTCCCCCTACGAGCAGTACTTC
CDR3aa: CASSLGAGGSPYEQYF

abundance: few
v_gene: TRBV10-1
j_gene: TRBJ2-2
len: 15
d_gene: TRBD2
CDR3nt: TGCGCCAGCAGCAGGACTAGCGGGAGCACCGGGGAGCTGTTTTTT
CDR3aa: CASSRTSGSTGELFF

abundance: .
v_gene: TRBV18
j_gene: TRBJ2-1
len: 13
d_gene: .
CDR3nt: TGTGCCAGCTCACCAGTGGGTACGAATGAGCAGTTCTTC
CDR3aa: CASSPVGTNEQFF

abundance: few
v_gene: TRBV28
j_gene: TRBJ2-7
len: 13
d_gene: .
CDR3nt: TGTGCCAGCAACGTCCTTAACGCACCCGAGCAGTACTTC
CDR3aa: CASNVLNAPEQYF

abundance: .
v_gene: TRBV7-2
j_gene: TRBJ1-2
len: 14
d_gene: .
CDR3nt: TGTGCCAGCAGCTTCCAGGAAGCTAACTATGGCTACACCTTC
CDR3aa: CASSFQEANYGYTF

abundance: .
v_gene: TRBV6-1
j_gene: TRBJ1-2
len: 14
d_gene: .
CDR3nt: TGTGCCAGCAGTGACCGGCTAGGGGTGCGGGGCTACACCTTC
CDR3aa: CASSDRLGVRGYTF

abundance: .
v_gene: TRBV2
j_gene: TRBJ2-7
len: 12
d_gene: .
CDR3nt: TGTGCCAGCCACACCGGGATCTACGAGCAGTACTTC
CDR3aa: CASHTGIYEQYF

abundance: .
v_gene: TRBV19
j_gene: TRBJ2-3
len: 15
d_gene: .
CDR3nt: TGTGCCAGTAGTTCCGGGACTTCCCGCACAGATACGCAGTATTTT
CDR3aa: CASSSGTSRTDTQYF

abundance: .
v_gene: TRBV10-1
j_gene: TRBJ2-7
len: 13
d_gene: .
CDR3nt: TGCGCCACTCCGGACGTACCGACAGGCGAGCAGTACTTC
CDR3aa: CATPDVPTGEQYF

abundance: many
v_gene: TRBV4-3
j_gene: TRBJ2-7
len: 16
d_gene: TRBD2
CDR3nt: TGCGCCAGCAGCCGGCAAGCGGGAGGGCTGGGGTACGAGCAGTACTTC
CDR3aa: CASSRQAGGLGYEQYF

abundance: few
v_gene: TRBV6-5
j_gene: TRBJ2-7
len: 16
d_gene: .
CDR3nt: TGTGCCAGCAGTTACTCGGGGAACAGCGCAATTTACGAGCAGTACTTC
CDR3aa: CASSYSGNSAIYEQYF

abundance: .
v_gene: TRBV27
j_gene: TRBJ2-5
len: 15
d_gene: .
CDR3nt: TGTGCCAGCCCAAAAAGGGGCTTGATAAGGGAGACCCAGTACTTC
CDR3aa: CASPKRGLIRETQYF

abundance: few
v_gene: TRBV7-6
j_gene: TRBJ2-1
len: 13
d_gene: .
CDR3nt: TGTGCCAGCAGCACCCGACTCGAGGGTGAGCAGTTCTTC
CDR3aa: CASSTRLEGEQFF

abundance: many
v_gene: TRBV20-1
j_gene: TRBJ2-7
len: 14
d_gene: .
CDR3nt: TGCAGTGCTAGAGACGAGGATAGCGGCTACGAGCAGTACTTC
CDR3aa: CSARDEDSGYEQYF

abundance: .
v_gene: TRBV27
j_gene: TRBJ1-2
len: 13
d_gene: .
CDR3nt: TGTGCCAGCAGTTTCCAGGGCTCCTATGGCTACACCTTC
CDR3aa: CASSFQGSYGYTF

abundance: .
v_gene: TRBV7-9
j_gene: TRBJ2-1
len: 13
d_gene: TRBD2
CDR3nt: TGTGCCAGCAGCTTTCCCTCTAGCGGTGAGCAGTTCTTC
CDR3aa: CASSFPSSGEQFF

abundance: .
v_gene: TRBV7-2
j_gene: TRBJ2-1
len: 14
d_gene: .
CDR3nt: TGTGCCAGCAGCTTAGGGACCTCAGAGGGTGAGCAGTTCTTC
CDR3aa: CASSLGTSEGEQFF

abundance: few
v_gene: TRBV5-6
j_gene: TRBJ2-3
len: 15
d_gene: .
CDR3nt: TGTGCCAGCAGCTCACCCCCGTGGGAGGCTCCTACGCAGTATTTT
CDR3aa: CASSSPPWEAPTQYF

abundance: many
v_gene: TRBV11-2
j_gene: TRBJ2-2
len: 14
d_gene: .
CDR3nt: TGTGCCAGCAGCTTAGATCTTGGGACCGGGGAGCTGTTTTTT
CDR3aa: CASSLDLGTGELFF

abundance: .
v_gene: TRBV15
j_gene: TRBJ2-1
len: 16
d_gene: .
CDR3nt: TGTGCCACCAGCAGAGGATGGGGGAGCTCCTACAATGAGCAGTTCTTC
CDR3aa: CATSRGWGSSYNEQFF

abundance: few
v_gene: TRBV7-2
j_gene: TRBJ2-7
len: 15
d_gene: .
CDR3nt: TGTGCCAGCAGGAACGAACCAGGGGGGTCCAGCGAGCAGTACTTC
CDR3aa: CASRNEPGGSSEQYF